This TCR beta chain was captured in a study of blood T cell repertoires in COVID-19. Study information: T cells, B-cell-depleted T cells, or PBMCs supplied cDNA or gDNA.

From germline, CDR1 is MGHRA and CDR2 YSYEKL. V was shortened by 4 bases and J by 0 bases, with 13 bases between the two germline ends. The CDR3 extends over 17 amino acids. Per the authors' pipeline: Quantification of nucleated cells was approximated via reference gene primer amplification. Clones were sequenced by immunoSEQ multiplex PCR, and TCRdb holds only the in-frame ones, with some missing. The V and J calls and clone size were taken over from that table, and D and trimming were inferred from the DNA. The sample records roughly 76,000 clones, roughly 70% being singletons. The chain is built from TRBV4-1 and TRBJ1-6; possible D gene TRBD1, 6 bases. The origin of this receptor is a man between 70 and 80 years old with acute or convalescent COVID-19. The sample taken for sequencing was peripheral blood. CDR3 sequence: CASSRQGPSSYNSPLHF. CDR3 bases: TGCGCCAGCAGCCGGCAGGGGCCTAGCTCCTATAATTCACCCCTCCACTTT.